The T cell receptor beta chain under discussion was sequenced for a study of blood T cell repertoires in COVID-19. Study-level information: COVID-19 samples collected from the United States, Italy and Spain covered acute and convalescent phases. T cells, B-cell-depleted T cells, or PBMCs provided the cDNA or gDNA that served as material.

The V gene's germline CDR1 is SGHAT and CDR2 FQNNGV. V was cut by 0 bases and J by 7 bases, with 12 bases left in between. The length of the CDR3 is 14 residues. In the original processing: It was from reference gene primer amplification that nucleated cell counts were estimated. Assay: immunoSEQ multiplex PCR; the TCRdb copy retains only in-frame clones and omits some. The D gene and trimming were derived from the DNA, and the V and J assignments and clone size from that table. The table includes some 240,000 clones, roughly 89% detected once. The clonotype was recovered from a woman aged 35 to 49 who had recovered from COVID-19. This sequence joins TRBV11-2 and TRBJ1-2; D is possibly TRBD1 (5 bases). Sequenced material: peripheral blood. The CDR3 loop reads CASSLDQGVVGYTF. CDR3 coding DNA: TGTGCCAGCAGCTTAGATCAGGGCGTTGTTGGCTACACCTTC.